In its sample, the clone carrying this T cell receptor (beta chain) was seen many times. The antigen remains unidentified. The germline V gene has CDR1 DFQATT and CDR2 SNEGSKA (reference sequence). V lost 4 bases and J lost 0, with 9 bases in between. The CDR3 has 14 residues. The data derive from a study of T cells in Graves' hyperthyroidism and ophthalmopathy. Study results and limitations: Ophthalmopathy was separated from stable hyperthyroidism by a 13 V-J model. Most clonotypes expanded in the thyroid (above 0.001) were also present in blood.

Amplification of TCR beta CDR3 regions used RNA as the template. The TCR CDR3 first-round RT-PCR relied on the HTBI primer set. TCRdb used MiXCR to reprocess the multiplex PCR reads, holding one entry per CDR3 protein. This sample has around 380,000 distinct CDR3 sequences, with approximately 13% found just once. Blood dates from first hyperthyroidism diagnosis, before any ophthalmopathy symptoms. Fresh peripheral blood, about 9.6 ml, yielded the PBMCs. The clonotype comes from a man between 25 and 39 years old with Graves' hyperthyroidism that later progressed to Graves' ophthalmopathy. This chain uses TRBV20-1 with TRBJ2-2; D ambiguous. Material for sequencing was blood. CDR3 nucleotides: TGCAGTGCTAAAGGGCTAACGAACACCGGGGAGCTGTTTTTT. It specifies CSAKGLTNTGELFF.